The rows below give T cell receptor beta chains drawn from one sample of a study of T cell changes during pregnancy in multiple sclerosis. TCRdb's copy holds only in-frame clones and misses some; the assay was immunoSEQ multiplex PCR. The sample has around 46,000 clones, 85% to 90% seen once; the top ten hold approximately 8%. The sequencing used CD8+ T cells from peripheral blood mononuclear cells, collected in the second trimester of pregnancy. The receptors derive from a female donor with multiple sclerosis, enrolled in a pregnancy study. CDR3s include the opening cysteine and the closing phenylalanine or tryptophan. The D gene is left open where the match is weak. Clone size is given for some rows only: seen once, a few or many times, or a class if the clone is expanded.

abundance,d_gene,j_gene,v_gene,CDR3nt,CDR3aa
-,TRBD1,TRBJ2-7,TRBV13,TGTGCCAGCAGCAACTTAGGAGGACAGGGATCCTACGAGCAGTACTTC,CASSNLGGQGSYEQYF
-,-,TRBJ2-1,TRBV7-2,TGTGCCAGCAGCTTTGGGCTGGAGCAGTTCTTC,CASSFGLEQFF
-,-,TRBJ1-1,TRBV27,TGTGCCAGCAGTTTTTCAGGGAACACTGAAGCTTTCTTT,CASSFSGNTEAFF
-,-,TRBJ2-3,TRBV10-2,TGCGCCAGCAGTGAGGATAGCGGCAGCACAGATACGCAGTATTTT,CASSEDSGSTDTQYF
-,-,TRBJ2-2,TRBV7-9,TGTGCCGGGGAGGACCCCGCGAACACCGGGGAGCTGTTTTTT,CAGEDPANTGELFF
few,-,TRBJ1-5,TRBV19,TGTGCCACCAGTTTATACCGGGACAATCAGCCCCAGCATTTT,CATSLYRDNQPQHF
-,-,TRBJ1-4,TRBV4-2,TGTGCCAGCAGCCCTGATGAAAAACTGTTTTTT,CASSPDEKLFF
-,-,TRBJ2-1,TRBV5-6,TGTGCCAGCAGCTTTATTTCTCGTCCTGAGCAGTTCTTC,CASSFISRPEQFF
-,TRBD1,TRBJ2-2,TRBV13,TGTGCCAGCAGCCCGAACAGGGGGCGAGGTATAGGACCCGGGGAGCTGTTTTTT,CASSPNRGRGIGPGELFF
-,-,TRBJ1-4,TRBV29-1,TGCAGCGTTGAAGATGCCGGGGGGATGGGTGAAAAACTGTTTTTT,CSVEDAGGMGEKLFF
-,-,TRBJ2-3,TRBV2,TGTGCCAGTGGACTCCTAGATACGCAGTATTTT,CASGLLDTQYF
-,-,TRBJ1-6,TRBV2,TGTGCCAGCAGCGACCCGGGACACCAACCCCTCCACTTT,CASSDPGHQPLHF
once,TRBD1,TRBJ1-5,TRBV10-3,TGTGCCATCAGTGAGGGAGGACAGGGGGGGAATCAGCCCCAGCATTTT,CAISEGGQGGNQPQHF
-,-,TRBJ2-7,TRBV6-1,TGTGCCAGCAGTGAAGGGCAGGGAAGCTCCTACGAGCAGTACTTC,CASSEGQGSSYEQYF
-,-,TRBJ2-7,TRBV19,TGTGCCACTCCCCCCCGGGGGAGCTACGAGCAGTACTTC,CATPPRGSYEQYF
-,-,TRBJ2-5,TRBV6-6,TGTGCCAGCAGTTACTGGCAGAAAGAGACCCAGTACTTC,CASSYWQKETQYF
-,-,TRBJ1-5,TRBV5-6,TGTGCCAGCAGCTTGGGGAGTCAGCCCCAGCATTTT,CASSLGSQPQHF
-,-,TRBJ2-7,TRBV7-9,TGTGCCAGCAGCCCTGGAGTAGCGGTCTACGAGCAGTACTTC,CASSPGVAVYEQYF
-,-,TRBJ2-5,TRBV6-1,TGTGCCAGCAGTGAGCGACAGGACGGGAAGACCCAGTACTTC,CASSERQDGKTQYF
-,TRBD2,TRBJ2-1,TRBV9,TGTGCCAGCAGCCAACGGACTAGCGGGGTCTTGAGTACGAATGAGCAGTTCTTC,CASSQRTSGVLSTNEQFF
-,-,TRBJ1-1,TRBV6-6,TGTGCCACCTCTTTGGGGCTGAACACTGAAGCTTTCTTT,CATSLGLNTEAFF
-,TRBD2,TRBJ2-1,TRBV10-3,TGTGCCATCACTAGCGGGGGGGTCAACGAGCAGTTCTTC,CAITSGGVNEQFF
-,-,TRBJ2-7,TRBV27,TGTGCCAGCAGTTTACAGGGGACCTACGAGCAGTACTTC,CASSLQGTYEQYF
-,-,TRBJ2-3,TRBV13,TGTGCCAGCAGCTTAGCGGGGGATACGCAGTATTTT,CASSLAGDTQYF
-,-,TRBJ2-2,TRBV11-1,TGTGCCAGCAGCTTAGGTCCGGGCGGGGAGCTGTTTTTT,CASSLGPGGELFF
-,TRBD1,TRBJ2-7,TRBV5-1,TGCGCCAGCAGCTTGGGTCACCCGGGACAGGGATCCTACGAGCAGTACTTC,CASSLGHPGQGSYEQYF
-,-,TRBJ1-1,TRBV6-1,TGTGCCAGCAGTGAATCCCCCTTAAACAATATGAACACTGAAGCTTTCTTT,CASSESPLNNMNTEAFF
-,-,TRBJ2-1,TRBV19,TGTGCCAGTAGTATTGCGGCAGGGTCCTACAATGAGCAGTTCTTC,CASSIAAGSYNEQFF
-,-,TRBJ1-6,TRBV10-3,TGTGCCATCACCACCGGCAGGGCCGGTTCACCCCTCCACTTT,CAITTGRAGSPLHF
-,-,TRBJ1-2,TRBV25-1,TGTGCCAGCAGTGAAGTAGGGGGGGGCTATGGCTACACCTTC,CASSEVGGGYGYTF
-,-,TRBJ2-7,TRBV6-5,TGTGCCAGCAGTTACTCGAACGTTGGGAGCTCCTACGAGCAGTACTTC,CASSYSNVGSSYEQYF
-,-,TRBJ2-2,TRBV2,TGTGCCAGCAGAACCGGACTATACACCGGGGAGCTGTTTTTT,CASRTGLYTGELFF
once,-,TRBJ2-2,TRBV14,TGTGCCAGCAGTCGATTGACAGAGAACACCGGGGAGCTGTTTTTT,CASSRLTENTGELFF
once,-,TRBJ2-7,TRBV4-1,TGCGCCAGCAGCCAAGTTTCAGGGGATTACGAGCAGTACTTC,CASSQVSGDYEQYF
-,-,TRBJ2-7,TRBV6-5,TGTGCCAGCAGTTATCCAGTGCAGTACTTC,CASSYPVQYF
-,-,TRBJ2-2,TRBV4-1,TGCGCCAGCAGCCAAGATCCCCCCAGCGGGGAGCTGTTTTTT,CASSQDPPSGELFF
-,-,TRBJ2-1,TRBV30,TGTGCCTGGAGCCAAGTTAGTTCCTACAATGAGCAGTTCTTC,CAWSQVSSYNEQFF
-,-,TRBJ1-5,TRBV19,TGTGCCAGTAGTATTTCCTTGTGGCAGGATAATCGGTACGATCAGCCCCAGCATTTT,CASSISLWQDNRYDQPQHF
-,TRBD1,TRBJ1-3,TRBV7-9,TGTGCCAGCAGCTTACCTGACAGGGCAAATGGAAACACCATATATTTT,CASSLPDRANGNTIYF
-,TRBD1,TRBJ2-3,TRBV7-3,TGTGCCAGCAGCCTGGGGACAGGACTAAGCACAGATACGCAGTATTTT,CASSLGTGLSTDTQYF
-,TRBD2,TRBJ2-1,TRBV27,TGTGCCAGCAGTCCCGGGACTAGTGGCGATGAGCAGTTCTTC,CASSPGTSGDEQFF
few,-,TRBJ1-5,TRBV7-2,TGTGCCAGCAGCTTAGACGCCTCGGGGACAACGAACCAGCCCCAGCATTTT,CASSLDASGTTNQPQHF
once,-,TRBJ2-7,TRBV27,TGTGCCAGCAGTTTAGGAGGGCCGGCCTACGAGCAGTACTTC,CASSLGGPAYEQYF
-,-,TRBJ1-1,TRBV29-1,TGCAGCGTGCAACAGGGAGAGGGCACTGAAGCTTTCTTT,CSVQQGEGTEAFF
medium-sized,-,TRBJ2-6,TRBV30,TGTGCCTGGAGTACACTAGGGTCTGGGGCCAACGTCCTGACTTTC,CAWSTLGSGANVLTF
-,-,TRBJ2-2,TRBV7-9,TGTGCCAGCAGCTTTTTGAGCAGGGATAACACCGGGGAGCTGTTTTTT,CASSFLSRDNTGELFF
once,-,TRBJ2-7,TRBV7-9,TGTGCCAGCAGCCTCCCAGGGGTATCCTACGAGCAGTACTTC,CASSLPGVSYEQYF
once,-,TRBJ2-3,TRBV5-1,TGCGCCACCAACCCCGGACAGTCTAGCACAGATACGCAGTATTTT,CATNPGQSSTDTQYF
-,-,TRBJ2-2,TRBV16,TGTGCCAGCAGTCAGCTGGACAGTCCGAACACCGGGGAGCTGTTTTTT,CASSQLDSPNTGELFF